The 27 T cell receptor beta chains presented below share a single source sample, sequenced in a study of cytotoxic CD8 clonotypes in ibrutinib-treated CLL. Clones were sequenced by immunoSEQ multiplex PCR, and TCRdb holds only the in-frame ones, with some missing. The data show about 30,000 clones, 45% to 60% seen once. The sample here was PBMCs, taken before ibrutinib treatment. The receptors were sampled from a human donor with chronic lymphocytic leukemia.

The rearrangement uses TRBV27 and TRBJ2-6; D is possibly TRBD1 (6 bases). Deletions cut 4 bases from V and 3 bases from J, with 10 bases between. Germline V gene sequence: CDR1 MNHEY, CDR2 SMNVEV (reference sequence). CDR3 length: 15 residues. In DNA, the CDR3 is TGTGCCAGCAGTTACAGGGTGGATGGGGCCAACGTCCTGACTTTC. Its protein is CASSYRVDGANVLTF.

This sequence joins TRBV6-5 and TRBJ2-3, with a possible D match to TRBD1 (5 bases). Per the germline V gene, CDR1 is MNHEY and CDR2 is SVGAGI. Trimming left V 6 bases short and J 0 bases short, with 13 bases between. There are 15 residues in the CDR3. The CDR3 here is CASRPGFSSTDTQYF. CDR3 bases: TGTGCCAGCAGACCAGGGTTCTCTAGCACAGATACGCAGTATTTT.

This clone was seen a few times. The chain carries TRBV6-5 and TRBJ1-2, with 9 bases identical to TRBD1. The CDR3 runs 15 residues. V was clipped by 6 bases and J by 6 bases; unmatched bases: 11. Germline CDR1 reads MNHEY; CDR2 reads SVGAGI. The CDR3 spells CASRKRTGELDGYTF. CDR3 DNA sequence: TGTGCCAGCAGAAAACGGACAGGGGAATTGGATGGCTACACCTTC.

The CDR3 nucleotides are TGTGCCAGCAGTTTGTCCATTGAGCAGTTCTTC. This gives the protein CASSLSIEQFF. This chain connects TRBV7-9 to TRBJ2-1; D unclear. The germline CDR1 and CDR2 sequences are SEHNR and FQNEAQ (reference sequence). This CDR3 spans 11 amino acids. The V gene lost 6 bases and the J gene lost 9 bases, with 9 bases spanning the gap.

The chain recombines TRBV7-3 with TRBJ2-7, with 8 bases that match TRBD2. Germline CDR1 SGHTA, CDR2 FQGTGA. J was trimmed by 3 bases and V by 3 bases; bases with no gene match: 4. The CDR3 sequence is 14 residues long. CDR3 DNA: TGTGCCAGCAGCTTCGGGGGGGCCGGCTACGAGCAGTACTTC. Its protein product is CASSFGGAGYEQYF.

This clone was seen only a few times. The chain employs TRBV6-5 and TRBJ1-1; no clear D gene. Germline CDR1 reads MNHEY; CDR2 reads SVGAGI. Trimming cost V 5 bases and J 1 base, with 14 bases left between them. The CDR3 is 15 residues long. CDR3 loop: CASSHRWAGNTEAFF. The CDR3 DNA follows: TGTGCCAGCAGTCACCGGTGGGCGGGGAACACTGAAGCTTTCTTT.

In this sample, this clone turned up a few times. The chain combines TRBV27 with TRBJ2-3, with TRBD2 matching over 7 bases. CDR3 length equals 13 residues. J gave up 4 bases and V 5 bases, and 3 bases lay outside the gene matches. Germline V lookup: CDR1 MNHEY, CDR2 SMNVEV (reference sequence). The CDR3 is CASSTSVADTQYF. The CDR3 DNA reads TGTGCCAGCAGTACTAGCGTTGCAGATACGCAGTATTTT.

The chain is built from TRBV7-2 and TRBJ2-2; 9 bases agree with TRBD2. V lost 4 bases to trimming and J lost 6 bases; unmatched junction nucleotides: 3. The CDR3 totals 14 residues. CDR1 and CDR2 from the germline V gene are SGHTA and FQGNSA. CDR3 residues: CASSWGLAAGELFF. As DNA, the CDR3 is TGTGCCAGCAGCTGGGGACTAGCCGCCGGGGAGCTGTTTTTT.

V and J are TRBV7-2 and TRBJ2-7; D unclear. CDR3 length: 14 amino acids. Germline V gene data show CDR1 as SGHTA and CDR2 as FQGNSA. Trimming shortened V by 5 bases and J by 1 base, and 12 bases separated the two germline ends. In DNA form, the CDR3 reads TGTGCCAGCAGCCGCTCTGGGATTTCCTACGAGCAGTACTTC. Translating gives CASSRSGISYEQYF.

The genes are TRBV7-2 and TRBJ2-7; no definite D call. V dropped 5 bases and J dropped 6 bases, with 14 bases sitting between them. Germline V CDR1 and CDR2: SGHTA, FQGNSA. This CDR3 comprises 13 residues. The DNA for the CDR3 is TGTGCCAGCAGCCCCGGACCCTGGAGCGAGCAGTACTTC. Amino acids: CASSPGPWSEQYF.

This chain joins TRBV6-1 and TRBJ2-3, with TRBD1 as a possible D gene (6 bases). This CDR3 region has 16 residues. In germline, CDR1 is MNHNS, CDR2 SASEGT. Trimming pared 1 base from V and 2 bases from J, leaving 13 bases between. The CDR3 loop is CASSEGGGAPTDTQYF. The CDR3, as DNA: TGTGCCAGCAGTGAAGGAGGGGGAGCCCCCACAGATACGCAGTATTTT.

The rearrangement joins TRBV5-1 to TRBJ1-1, with 7 nucleotides matching TRBD1. This CDR3 contains 13 residues. With 7 bases clipped from V and 0 bases from J, the junction kept 3 bases outside the gene matches. Germline CDR1 reads SGHRS; CDR2 reads YFSETQ. For the CDR3, the DNA is TGCGCCAGCCAGACAGGGTTGAACACTGAAGCTTTCTTT. Its translation is CASQTGLNTEAFF.

This clone has just a few counts. The chain uses TRBV28 and TRBJ2-2; tentatively, D is TRBD1 (6 bases). Deletions cut 5 bases from V and 0 bases from J, with 13 bases between. The CDR3 is 16 amino acids. Germline CDR1 and CDR2: MDHEN and SYDVKM. DNA of the CDR3: TGTGCCAGCAGTCCGGGACATCCAGCGAACACCGGGGAGCTGTTTTTT. Translating gives CASSPGHPANTGELFF.

This clone was counted once. V gene TRBV4-2 combines with J gene TRBJ1-6; maybe TRBD1 (5 bases). Germline V gives CDR1 LGHNA, CDR2 YNFKEQ. Trimming left V 4 bases short and J 7 bases short, with 20 bases between. CDR3 length: 17 residues. In DNA form, the CDR3 reads TGTGCCAGCAGCCGAGAGCTCCAGGGTAGGGTAAATTCACCCCTCCACTTT. Amino acid sequence: CASSRELQGRVNSPLHF.

In its sample, this clone was seen once. The CDR3 DNA reads TGTGCCATCAGTGAGTCAGGCAGCCCTGATGGCTACACCTTC. This encodes CAISESGSPDGYTF. J is TRBJ1-2 and V is TRBV10-3; D is ambiguous. The CDR3 runs 14 residues. V was clipped by 0 bases and J by 6 bases, with 11 bases between them. Germline CDR1 reads ENHRY; CDR2 reads SYGVKD.

This clone has only a few counts. The chain couples TRBV27 to TRBJ2-3, with 7 positions matching TRBD2. With V trimmed by 6 bases and J by 3 bases, 6 bases remained unmatched. Germline V gives CDR1 MNHEY, CDR2 SMNVEV (reference sequence). This CDR3 has 14 residues. The CDR3: CASRRAGRTDTQYF. CDR3 nucleotide sequence: TGTGCCAGCAGGAGGGCCGGGAGGACAGATACGCAGTATTTT.

The genes are TRBV6-6 and TRBJ2-7, with D possibly being TRBD1 (6 bases). V lost 6 bases, J lost 3 bases, and 12 bases lay in between. The germline gives CDR1 MNHNY, CDR2 SVGAGI (reference sequence). The CDR3 is made up of 13 amino acids. DNA for the CDR3: TGTGCCAGCAGCCCGGGACACGGCTACGAGCAGTACTTC. This translates into CASSPGHGYEQYF.

This clone is medium-sized (0.01 to 0.1%) in the sample. This chain links TRBV7-9 with TRBJ2-2, with TRBD1 as a possible D gene (6 bases). Looked up from germline, CDR1 is SEHNR and CDR2 is FQNEAQ (reference sequence). The V end lost 5 bases, the J end lost 5 bases, and 18 bases lay between the germline ends. The CDR3 contains 16 residues. This CDR3 reads CASSQRQVQGTGELFF. The CDR3 DNA is TGTGCCAGCAGCCAACGACAGGTCCAAGGGACCGGGGAGCTGTTTTTT.

This chain connects TRBV7-6 to TRBJ1-2, with D hard to call. The CDR3 consists of 18 residues. Trimming pared 1 base from V and 4 bases from J, leaving 22 bases between. Germline V gene lookup returns CDR1 SGHVS and CDR2 FNYEAQ. The CDR3 loop is CASSLVVGVGGRRYGYTF. In DNA form, the CDR3 reads TGTGCCAGCAGCTTAGTAGTTGGTGTTGGCGGGCGCCGCTATGGCTACACCTTC.

The chain links TRBV11-2 to TRBJ2-7; 7 bases are a match to TRBD2. Per the germline V gene, CDR1 is SGHAT and CDR2 is FQNNGV. The CDR3 length is 16 residues. J lost 0 bases, V lost 5 bases, and 10 bases had no gene match. CDR3 sequence: CASSPTGGGGSYEQYF. Here the CDR3 DNA reads TGTGCCAGCAGCCCCACCGGCGGGGGTGGCTCCTACGAGCAGTACTTC.

The rearrangement links TRBV29-1 to TRBJ2-7; D perhaps matches TRBD1 (5 bases). Germline loops: CDR1 SQVTM, CDR2 ANQGSEA. V shed 4 bases and J shed 6 bases, with 13 bases lying between them. The CDR3 spans 12 residues. The CDR3 sequence: CSVGQGGSEQYF. The CDR3 DNA is TGCAGCGTTGGGCAGGGTGGTTCCGAGCAGTACTTC.

J is TRBJ2-2 and V is TRBV7-8; possibly TRBD1 for D (6 bases). Germline V gene sequence: CDR1 SGHVS, CDR2 FQNEAQ. With 10 bases removed from V and 6 bases from J, the gap between germline ends came to 9 bases. This CDR3 is 11 amino acids long. CDR3 in DNA: TGTGCCACCCCAGGGGCCGGGGAGCTGTTTTTT. Translating gives CATPGAGELFF. Together with reference TRBV7-8 and TRBJ2-2, the CDR3 gives the full variable domain: GAGVSQSPRYKVAKRGQDVALRCDPISGHVSLFWYQQALGQGPEFLTYFQNEAQLDKSGLPSDRFFAERPEGSVSTLKIQRTQQEDSAVYLCATPGAGELFFGEGSRLTVL.

This chain links TRBV4-3 with TRBJ2-7, with 7 bases identical to TRBD2. Trimming removed 1 base from V and 3 bases from J; junction bases left unmatched: 9. Per germline, CDR1 LGHNA and CDR2 YSLEER. The CDR3 is 16 amino acids. The CDR3 DNA is TGCGCCAGCAGCCAAGGGGCCCCGGGGGAGGGCTACGAGCAGTACTTC. Translating it yields CASSQGAPGEGYEQYF.

The chain carries TRBV15 and TRBJ1-2, with TRBD1 matching 8 bases. The CDR3 extends over 17 amino acids. Germline CDR1 and CDR2: LNHNV and YYDKDF (reference sequence). Losses at the gene ends were 2 bases for V and 0 bases for J; bases not matched to a gene: 8. The chain's CDR3 is CATSRQRQGSSNYGYTF. The CDR3 coding sequence is TGTGCCACCAGCAGACAAAGACAGGGGAGTTCTAACTATGGCTACACCTTC.

This clone was picked up one time. V is TRBV7-9 and J is TRBJ2-5; the match to TRBD1 covers 7 bases. Germline lookup yields CDR1 SEHNR and CDR2 FQNEAQ (reference sequence). The CDR3 sequence is 17 residues long. The V gene end was trimmed by 5 bases and the J gene end by 0 bases; junction bases not matched to a gene: 12. The CDR3 bases are TGTGCCAGCAGCGCTCGACAGGGAACCCTATACCAAGAGACCCAGTACTTC. The encoded protein is CASSARQGTLYQETQYF.

The genes are TRBV5-1 and TRBJ1-4; possibly TRBD1 for D (6 bases). The germline V gene encodes CDR1 SGHRS and CDR2 YFSETQ. The CDR3 length is 17 residues. Trimming pared 4 bases from V and 2 bases from J, leaving 18 bases between. In DNA, the CDR3 is TGCGCCAGCAGCCCCGGGGGCTTCACGTATACTAATGAAAAACTGTTTTTT. Translated, it gives CASSPGGFTYTNEKLFF.

V gene TRBV7-3 combines with J gene TRBJ2-7; no reliable D call. Trimming left V 0 bases short and J 6 bases short, with 9 bases between. Germline CDR1 reads SGHTA; CDR2 reads FQGTGA. This CDR3 is 13 amino acids long. CDR3 bases: TGTGCCAGCAGCTTAACGTCGGCGAGCGAGCAGTACTTC. Translating it yields CASSLTSASEQYF.